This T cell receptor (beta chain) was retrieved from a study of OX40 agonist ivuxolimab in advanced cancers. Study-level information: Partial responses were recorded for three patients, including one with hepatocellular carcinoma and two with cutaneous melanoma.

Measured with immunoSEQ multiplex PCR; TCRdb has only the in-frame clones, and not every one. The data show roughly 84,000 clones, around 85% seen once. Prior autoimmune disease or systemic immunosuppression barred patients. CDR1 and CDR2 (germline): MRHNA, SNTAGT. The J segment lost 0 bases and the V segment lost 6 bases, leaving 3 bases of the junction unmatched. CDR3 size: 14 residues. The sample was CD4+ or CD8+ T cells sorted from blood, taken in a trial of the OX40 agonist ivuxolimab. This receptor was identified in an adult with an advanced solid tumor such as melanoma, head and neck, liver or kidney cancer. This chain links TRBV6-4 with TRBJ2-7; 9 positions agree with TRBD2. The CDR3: CASRKTSGSYEQYF. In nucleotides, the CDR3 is TGTGCCAGCAGGAAGACTAGCGGCTCCTACGAGCAGTACTTC.